This T cell receptor beta chain was identified during a study of T cell changes during pregnancy in multiple sclerosis. Assay used: immunoSEQ multiplex PCR; TCRdb lists only in-frame clones, some missing. This table holds about 84,000 clones, around 94% found once. The CDR3 totals 15 residues. The V end was cut by 0 bases, the J end by 5 bases, with 12 bases between. Germline CDR1 and CDR2: SEHNR and FQNEAQ (reference sequence). This clone was found once. Sequencing used peripheral blood, obtained in the second trimester of pregnancy. V is TRBV7-9 and J is TRBJ2-3; no clear D. This clonotype was obtained from a female donor in good health, enrolled as a control in a pregnancy study. CDR3 DNA: TGTGCCAGCAGCTTAGCGCGAAGCGTTGGAGATACGCAGTATTTT. This translates into CASSLARSVGDTQYF.